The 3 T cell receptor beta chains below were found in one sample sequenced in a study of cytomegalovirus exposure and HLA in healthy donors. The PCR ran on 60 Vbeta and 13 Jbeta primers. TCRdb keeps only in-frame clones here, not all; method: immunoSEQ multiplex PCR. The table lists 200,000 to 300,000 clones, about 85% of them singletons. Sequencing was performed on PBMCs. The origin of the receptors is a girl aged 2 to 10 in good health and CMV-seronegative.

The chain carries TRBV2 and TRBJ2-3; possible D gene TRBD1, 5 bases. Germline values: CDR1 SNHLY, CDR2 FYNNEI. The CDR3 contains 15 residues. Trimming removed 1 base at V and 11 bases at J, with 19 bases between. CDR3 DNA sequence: TGTGCCAGCAGTGAAGGCCCAGGGCCACAGATCAAGCAGTATTTT. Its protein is CASSEGPGPQIKQYF.

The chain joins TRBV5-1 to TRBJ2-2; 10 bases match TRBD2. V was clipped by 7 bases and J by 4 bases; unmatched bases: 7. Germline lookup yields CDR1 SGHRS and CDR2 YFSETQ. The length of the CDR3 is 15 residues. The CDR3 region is CASFLAGGGTGELFF. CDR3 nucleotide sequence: TGCGCCAGCTTCTTAGCGGGAGGCGGCACCGGGGAGCTGTTTTTT. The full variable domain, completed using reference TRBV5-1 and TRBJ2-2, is KAGVTQTPRYLIKTRGQQVTLSCSPISGHRSVSWYQQTPGQGLQFLFEYFSETQRNKGNFPGRFSGRQFSNSRSEMNVSTLELGDSALYLCASFLAGGGTGELFFGEGSRLTVL.

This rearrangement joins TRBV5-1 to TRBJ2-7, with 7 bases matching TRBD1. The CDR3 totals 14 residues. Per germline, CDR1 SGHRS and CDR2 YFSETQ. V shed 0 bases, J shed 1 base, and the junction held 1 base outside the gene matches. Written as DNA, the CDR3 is TGCGCCAGCAGCTTGGGGGACAGATCCTACGAGCAGTACTTC. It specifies CASSLGDRSYEQYF.